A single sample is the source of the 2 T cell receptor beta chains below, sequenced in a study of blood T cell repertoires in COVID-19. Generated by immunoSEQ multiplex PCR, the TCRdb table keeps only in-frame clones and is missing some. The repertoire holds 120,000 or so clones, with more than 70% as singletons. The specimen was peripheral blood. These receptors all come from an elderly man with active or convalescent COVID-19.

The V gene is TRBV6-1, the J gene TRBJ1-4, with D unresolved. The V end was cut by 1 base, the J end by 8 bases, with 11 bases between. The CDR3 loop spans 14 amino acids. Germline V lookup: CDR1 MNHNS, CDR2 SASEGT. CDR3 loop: CASSEVGDREKLFF. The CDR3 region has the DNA TGTGCCAGCAGTGAAGTCGGGGATAGGGAAAAACTGTTTTTT.

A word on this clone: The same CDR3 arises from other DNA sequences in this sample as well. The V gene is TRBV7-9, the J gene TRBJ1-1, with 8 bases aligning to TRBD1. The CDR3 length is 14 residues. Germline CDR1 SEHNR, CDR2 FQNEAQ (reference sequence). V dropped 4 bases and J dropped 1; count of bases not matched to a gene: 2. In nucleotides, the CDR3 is TGTGCCAGCAGCTCACAGGGGGGGAACACTGAAGCTTTCTTT. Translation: CASSSQGGNTEAFF.